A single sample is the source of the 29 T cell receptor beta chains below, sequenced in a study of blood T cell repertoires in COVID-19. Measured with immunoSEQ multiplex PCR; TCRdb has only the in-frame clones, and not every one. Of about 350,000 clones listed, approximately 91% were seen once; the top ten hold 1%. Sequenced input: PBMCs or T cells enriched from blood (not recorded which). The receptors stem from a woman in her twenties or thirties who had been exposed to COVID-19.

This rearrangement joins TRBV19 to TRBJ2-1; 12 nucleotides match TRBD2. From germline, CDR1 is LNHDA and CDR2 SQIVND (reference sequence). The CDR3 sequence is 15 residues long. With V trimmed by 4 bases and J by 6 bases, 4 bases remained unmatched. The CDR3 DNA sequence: TGTGCCAGTAGTAGGGCTAGCGGGAGGGGCAATGAGCAGTTCTTC. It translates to CASSRASGRGNEQFF. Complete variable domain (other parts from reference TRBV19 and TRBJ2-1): DGGITQSPKYLFRKEGQNVTLSCEQNLNHDAMYWYRQDPGQGLRLIYYSQIVNDFQKGDIAEGYSVSREKKESFPLTVTSAQKNPTAFYLCASSRASGRGNEQFFGPGTRLTVL.

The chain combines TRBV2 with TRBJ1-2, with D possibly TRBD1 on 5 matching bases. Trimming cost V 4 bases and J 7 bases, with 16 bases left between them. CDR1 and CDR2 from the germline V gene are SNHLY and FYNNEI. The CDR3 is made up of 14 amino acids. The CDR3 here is CASSALIGQGGYTF. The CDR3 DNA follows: TGTGCCAGCAGTGCCCTGATAGGGCAGGGTGGCTACACCTTC.

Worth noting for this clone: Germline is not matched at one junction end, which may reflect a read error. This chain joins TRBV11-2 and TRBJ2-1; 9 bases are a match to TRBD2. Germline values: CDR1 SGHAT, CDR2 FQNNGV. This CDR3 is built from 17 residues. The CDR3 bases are TGCGCCAGCAGCTTAGGGTTGCCTAGCGGGGTCCGGGATGAGCAGTTCTTC. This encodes CASSLGLPSGVRDEQFF.

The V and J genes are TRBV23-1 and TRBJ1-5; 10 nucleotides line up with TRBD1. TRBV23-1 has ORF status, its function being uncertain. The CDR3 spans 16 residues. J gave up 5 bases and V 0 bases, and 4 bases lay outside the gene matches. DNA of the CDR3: TGCGCCAGCAGTCAATCGCCCGGGACAGGGGATCAGCCCCAGCATTTT. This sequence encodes CASSQSPGTGDQPQHF.

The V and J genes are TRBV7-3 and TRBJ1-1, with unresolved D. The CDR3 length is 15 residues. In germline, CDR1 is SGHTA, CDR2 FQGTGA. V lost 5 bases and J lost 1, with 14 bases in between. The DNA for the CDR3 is TGTGCCAGCAGCCCCTTCTTTTCAGGGAACACTGAAGCTTTCTTT. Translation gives CASSPFFSGNTEAFF.

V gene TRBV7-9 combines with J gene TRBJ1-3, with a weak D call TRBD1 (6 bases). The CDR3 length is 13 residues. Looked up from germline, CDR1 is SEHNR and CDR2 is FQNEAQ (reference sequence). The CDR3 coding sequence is TGTGCAGGGGGTCGACCGTCTGGAAACACCATATATTTT. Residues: CAGGRPSGNTIYF. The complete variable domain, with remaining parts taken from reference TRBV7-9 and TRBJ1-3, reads DTGVSQNPRHKITKRGQNVTFRCDPISEHNRLYWYRQTLGQGPEFLTYFQNEAQLEKSRLLSDRFSAERPKGSFSTLEIQRTEQGDSAMYLCAGGRPSGNTIYFGEGSWLTVV.

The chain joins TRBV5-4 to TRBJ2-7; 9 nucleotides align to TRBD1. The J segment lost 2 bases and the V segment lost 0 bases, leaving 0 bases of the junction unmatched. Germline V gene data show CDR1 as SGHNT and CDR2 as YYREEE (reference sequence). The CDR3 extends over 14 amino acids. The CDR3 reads CASSLGQGAYEQYF. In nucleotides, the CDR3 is TGTGCCAGCAGCTTGGGACAGGGGGCCTACGAGCAGTACTTC.

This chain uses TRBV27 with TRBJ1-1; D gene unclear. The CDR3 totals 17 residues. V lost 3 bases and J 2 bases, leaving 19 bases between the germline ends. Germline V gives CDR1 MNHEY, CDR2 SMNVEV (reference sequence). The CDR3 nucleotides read TGTGCCAGCAGTTTCGGAGCGGGCGGCTACCTTAACACTGAAGCTTTCTTT. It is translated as CASSFGAGGYLNTEAFF.

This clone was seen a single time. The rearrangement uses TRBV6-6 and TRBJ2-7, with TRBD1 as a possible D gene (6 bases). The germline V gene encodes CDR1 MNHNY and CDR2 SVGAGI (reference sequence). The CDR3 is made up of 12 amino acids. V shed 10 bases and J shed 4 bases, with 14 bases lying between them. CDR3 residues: CATSDRKYEQYF. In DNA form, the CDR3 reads TGTGCCACCTCTGACAGGAAGTACGAGCAGTACTTC.

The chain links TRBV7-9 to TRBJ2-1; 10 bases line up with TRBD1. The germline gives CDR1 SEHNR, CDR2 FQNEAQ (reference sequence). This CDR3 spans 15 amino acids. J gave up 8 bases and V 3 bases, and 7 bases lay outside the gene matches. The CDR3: CASSFRDRGIDEQFF. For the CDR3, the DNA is TGTGCCAGCAGCTTCCGGGACAGGGGCATCGATGAGCAGTTCTTC.

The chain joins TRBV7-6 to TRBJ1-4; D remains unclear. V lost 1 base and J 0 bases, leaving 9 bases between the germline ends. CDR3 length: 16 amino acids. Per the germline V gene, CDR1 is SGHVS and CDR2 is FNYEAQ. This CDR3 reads CASSLDGVPTNEKLFF. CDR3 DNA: TGTGCCAGCAGCTTAGACGGGGTTCCAACTAATGAAAAACTGTTTTTT.

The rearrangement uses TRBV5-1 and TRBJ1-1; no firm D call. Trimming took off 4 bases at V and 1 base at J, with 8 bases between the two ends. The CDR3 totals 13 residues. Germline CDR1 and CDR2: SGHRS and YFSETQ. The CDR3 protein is CASSGDWNTEAFF. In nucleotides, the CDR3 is TGCGCCAGCAGCGGCGACTGGAACACTGAAGCTTTCTTT.

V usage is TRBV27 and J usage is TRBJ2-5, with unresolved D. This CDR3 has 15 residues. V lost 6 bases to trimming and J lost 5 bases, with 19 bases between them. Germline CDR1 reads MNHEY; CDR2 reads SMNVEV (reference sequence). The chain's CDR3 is CASRHTGSSVETQYF. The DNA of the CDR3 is TGTGCCAGCAGGCACACGGGTTCCTCGGTGGAGACCCAGTACTTC.

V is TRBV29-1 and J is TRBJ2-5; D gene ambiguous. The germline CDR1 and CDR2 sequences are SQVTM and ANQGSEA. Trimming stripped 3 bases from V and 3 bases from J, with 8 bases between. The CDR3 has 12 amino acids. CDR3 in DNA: TGCAGCGTTGAGGTAGGAGAAGAGACCCAGTACTTC. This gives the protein CSVEVGEETQYF.

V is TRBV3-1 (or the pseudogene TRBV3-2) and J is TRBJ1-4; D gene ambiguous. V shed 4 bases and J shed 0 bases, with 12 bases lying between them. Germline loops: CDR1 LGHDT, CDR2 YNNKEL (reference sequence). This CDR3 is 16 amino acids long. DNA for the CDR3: TGTGCCAGCAGCCCGGACTCCTCTGCAACTAATGAAAAACTGTTTTTT. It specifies CASSPDSSATNEKLFF.

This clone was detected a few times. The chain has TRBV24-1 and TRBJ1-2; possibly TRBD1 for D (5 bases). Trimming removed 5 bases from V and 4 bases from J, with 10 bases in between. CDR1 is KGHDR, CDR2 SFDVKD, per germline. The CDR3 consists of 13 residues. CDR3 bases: TGTGCCACCAGTGTCGGGCAGGGCTATGGCTACACCTTC. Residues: CATSVGQGYGYTF.

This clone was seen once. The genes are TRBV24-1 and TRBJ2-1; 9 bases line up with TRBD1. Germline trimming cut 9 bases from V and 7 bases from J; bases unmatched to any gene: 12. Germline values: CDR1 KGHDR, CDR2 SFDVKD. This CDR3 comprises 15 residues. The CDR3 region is CATCPGQGPSNEQFF. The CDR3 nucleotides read TGTGCCACCTGTCCGGGACAGGGCCCTTCTAATGAGCAGTTCTTC.

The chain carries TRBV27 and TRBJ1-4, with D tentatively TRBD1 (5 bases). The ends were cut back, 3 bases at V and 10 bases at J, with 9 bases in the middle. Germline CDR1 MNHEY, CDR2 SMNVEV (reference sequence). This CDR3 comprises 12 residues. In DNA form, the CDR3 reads TGTGCCAGCAGTTTGGGGAGGGGAAAACTGTTTTTT. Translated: CASSLGRGKLFF.

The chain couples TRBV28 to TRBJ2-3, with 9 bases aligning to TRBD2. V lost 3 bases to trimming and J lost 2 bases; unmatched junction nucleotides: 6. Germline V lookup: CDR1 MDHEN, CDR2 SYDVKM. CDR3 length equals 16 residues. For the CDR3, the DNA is TGTGCCAGCAGTTTTTCGACTAGCGGAACCACAGATACGCAGTATTTT. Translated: CASSFSTSGTTDTQYF.

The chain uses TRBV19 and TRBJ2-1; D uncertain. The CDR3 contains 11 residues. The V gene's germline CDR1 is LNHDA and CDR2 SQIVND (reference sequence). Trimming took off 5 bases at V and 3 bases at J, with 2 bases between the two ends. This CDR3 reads CASSLYNEQFF. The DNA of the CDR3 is TGTGCCAGTAGTCTCTACAATGAGCAGTTCTTC.

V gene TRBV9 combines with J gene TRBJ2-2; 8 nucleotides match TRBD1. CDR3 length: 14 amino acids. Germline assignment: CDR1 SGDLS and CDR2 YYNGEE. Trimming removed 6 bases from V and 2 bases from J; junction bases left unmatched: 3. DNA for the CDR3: TGTGCCAGCAACGACAGGGGTAACACCGGGGAGCTGTTTTTT. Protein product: CASNDRGNTGELFF.

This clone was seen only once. CDR3 sequence: CASSLSHDSPLHF. The CDR3, as DNA: TGTGCCAGCAGTTTATCCCATGATTCACCCCTCCACTTT. The chain links TRBV28 to TRBJ1-6; D uncertain. The CDR3 length is 13 residues. The V gene lost 1 base and the J gene lost 8 bases, with 6 bases spanning the gap. Germline CDR1 is MDHEN and CDR2 is SYDVKM.

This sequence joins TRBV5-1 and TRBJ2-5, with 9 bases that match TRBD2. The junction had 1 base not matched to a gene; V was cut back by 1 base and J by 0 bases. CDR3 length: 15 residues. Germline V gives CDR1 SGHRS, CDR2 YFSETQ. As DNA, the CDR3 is TGCGCCAGCAGCTTGACTAGCGGGTACCAAGAGACCCAGTACTTC. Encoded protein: CASSLTSGYQETQYF.

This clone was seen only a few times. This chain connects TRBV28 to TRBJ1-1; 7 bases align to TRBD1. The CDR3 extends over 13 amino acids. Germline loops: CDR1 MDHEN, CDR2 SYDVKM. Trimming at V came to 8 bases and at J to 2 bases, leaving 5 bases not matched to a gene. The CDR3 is CASGQAANTEAFF. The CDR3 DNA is TGTGCCAGCGGACAGGCGGCTAACACTGAAGCTTTCTTT.

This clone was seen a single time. The CDR3 protein is CASSLGTSGSYYEQYF. In DNA, the CDR3 is TGTGCCAGCAGCCTCGGGACTAGCGGGAGTTACTACGAGCAGTACTTC. The V gene is TRBV28, the J gene TRBJ2-7; 14 bases map to TRBD2. J gave up 3 bases and V 6 bases, and 7 bases lay outside the gene matches. Germline CDR1 and CDR2: MDHEN and SYDVKM. The CDR3 runs to 16 residues.

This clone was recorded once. Here the CDR3 DNA reads TGTGCCAGCAGCGTAGCAACCTCAGGGGACTCCTATAATTCACCCCTCCACTTT. Translated: CASSVATSGDSYNSPLHF. The V call is TRBV9, the J call TRBJ1-6, with D possibly TRBD1 on 6 matching bases. Per germline, CDR1 SGDLS and CDR2 YYNGEE. CDR3 length: 18 residues. V shed 0 bases and J shed 0 bases, with 13 bases lying between them. The full variable domain, completed using reference TRBV9 and TRBJ1-6, is DSGVTQTPKHLITATGQRVTLRCSPRSGDLSVYWYQQSLDQGLQFLIQYYNGEERAKGNILERFSAQQFPDLHSELNLSSLELGDSALYFCASSVATSGDSYNSPLHFGNGTRLTVT.

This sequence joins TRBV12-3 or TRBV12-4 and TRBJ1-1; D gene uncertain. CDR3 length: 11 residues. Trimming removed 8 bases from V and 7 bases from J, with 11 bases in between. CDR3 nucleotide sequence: TGTGCCAGCCGAAACACGGGTGAAGCTTTCTTT. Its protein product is CASRNTGEAFF.

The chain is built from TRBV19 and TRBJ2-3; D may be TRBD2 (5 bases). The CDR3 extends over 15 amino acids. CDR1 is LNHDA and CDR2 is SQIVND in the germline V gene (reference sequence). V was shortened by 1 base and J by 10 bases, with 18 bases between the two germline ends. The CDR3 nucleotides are TGTGCCAGTAGTATAGCAGCGGCACGTTCACATGCGCAGTATTTT. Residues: CASSIAAARSHAQYF.

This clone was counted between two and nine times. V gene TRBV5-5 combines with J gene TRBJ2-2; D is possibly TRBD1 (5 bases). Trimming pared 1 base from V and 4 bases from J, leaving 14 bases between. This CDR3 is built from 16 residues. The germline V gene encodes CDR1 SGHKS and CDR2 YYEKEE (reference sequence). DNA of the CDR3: TGTGCCAGCAGCTTGTTGAGTGCAGGGCGCACCGGGGAGCTGTTTTTT. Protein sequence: CASSLLSAGRTGELFF.